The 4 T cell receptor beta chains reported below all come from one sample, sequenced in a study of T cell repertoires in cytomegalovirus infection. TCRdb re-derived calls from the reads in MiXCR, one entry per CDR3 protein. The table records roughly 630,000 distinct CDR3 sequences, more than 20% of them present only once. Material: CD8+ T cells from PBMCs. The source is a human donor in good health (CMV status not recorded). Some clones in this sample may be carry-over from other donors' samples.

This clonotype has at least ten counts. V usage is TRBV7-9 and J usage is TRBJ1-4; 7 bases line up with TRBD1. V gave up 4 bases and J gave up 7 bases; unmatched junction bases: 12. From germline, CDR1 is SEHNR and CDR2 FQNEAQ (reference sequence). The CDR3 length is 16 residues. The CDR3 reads CASSSTDRDYSEKLFF. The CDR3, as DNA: TGTGCCAGCAGCTCCACTGACAGGGATTACAGTGAAAAACTGTTTTTT.

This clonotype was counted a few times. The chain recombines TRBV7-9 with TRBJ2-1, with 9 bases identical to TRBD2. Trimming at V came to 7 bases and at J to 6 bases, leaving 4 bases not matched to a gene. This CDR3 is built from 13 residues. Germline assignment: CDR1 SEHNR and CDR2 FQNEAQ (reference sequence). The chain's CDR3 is CASKAGGPNEQFF. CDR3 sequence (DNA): TGTGCCAGCAAGGCGGGGGGGCCCAATGAGCAGTTCTTC.

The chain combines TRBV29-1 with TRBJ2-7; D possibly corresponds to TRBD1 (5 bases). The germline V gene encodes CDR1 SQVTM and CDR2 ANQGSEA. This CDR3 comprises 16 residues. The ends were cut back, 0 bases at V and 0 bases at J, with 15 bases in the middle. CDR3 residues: CSVEDITGSGSYEQYF. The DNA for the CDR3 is TGCAGCGTTGAAGATATAACAGGATCGGGCTCCTACGAGCAGTACTTC.

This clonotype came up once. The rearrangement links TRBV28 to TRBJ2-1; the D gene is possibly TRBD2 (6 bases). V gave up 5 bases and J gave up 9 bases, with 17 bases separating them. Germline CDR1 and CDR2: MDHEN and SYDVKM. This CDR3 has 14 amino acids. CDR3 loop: CASSPSDGGGEQFF. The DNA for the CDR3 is TGTGCCAGCAGTCCATCGGACGGGGGTGGTGAGCAGTTCTTC. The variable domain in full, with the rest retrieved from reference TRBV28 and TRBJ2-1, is DVKVTQSSRYLVKRTGEKVFLECVQDMDHENMFWYRQDPGLGLRLIYFSYDVKMKEKGDIPEGYSVSREKKERFSLILESASTNQTSMYLCASSPSDGGGEQFFGPGTRLTVL.